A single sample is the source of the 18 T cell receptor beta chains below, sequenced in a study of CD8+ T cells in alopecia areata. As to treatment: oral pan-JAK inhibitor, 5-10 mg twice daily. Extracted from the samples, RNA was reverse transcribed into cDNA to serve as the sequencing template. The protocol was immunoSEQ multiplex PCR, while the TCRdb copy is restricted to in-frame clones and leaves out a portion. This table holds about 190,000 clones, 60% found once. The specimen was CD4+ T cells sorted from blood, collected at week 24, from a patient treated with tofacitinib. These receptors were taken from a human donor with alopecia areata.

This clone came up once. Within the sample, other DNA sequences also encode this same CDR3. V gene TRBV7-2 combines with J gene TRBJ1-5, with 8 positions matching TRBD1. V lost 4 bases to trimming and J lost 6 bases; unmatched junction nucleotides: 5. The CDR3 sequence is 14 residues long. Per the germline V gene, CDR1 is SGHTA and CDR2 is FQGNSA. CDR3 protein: CASSSRQGSQPQHF. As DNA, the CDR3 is TGTGCCAGCAGCTCGAGACAGGGGAGTCAGCCCCAGCATTTT.

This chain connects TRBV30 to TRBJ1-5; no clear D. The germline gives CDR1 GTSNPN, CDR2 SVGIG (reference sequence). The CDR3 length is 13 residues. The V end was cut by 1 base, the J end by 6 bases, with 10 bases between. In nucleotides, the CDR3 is TGTGCCTGGAGTGGGAGGGCTGGTCAGCCCCAGCATTTT. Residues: CAWSGRAGQPQHF. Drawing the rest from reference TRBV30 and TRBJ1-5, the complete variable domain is SQTIHQWPATLVQPVGSPLSLECTVEGTSNPNLYWYRQAAGRGLQLLFYSVGIGQISSEVPQNLSASRPQDRQFILSSKKLLLSDSGFYLCAWSGRAGQPQHFGDGTRLSIL.

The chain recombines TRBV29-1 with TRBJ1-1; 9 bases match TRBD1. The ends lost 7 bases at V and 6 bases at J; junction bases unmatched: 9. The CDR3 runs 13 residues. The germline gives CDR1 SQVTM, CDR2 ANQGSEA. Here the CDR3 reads CSGDRDGFSEAFF. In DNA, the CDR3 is TGCAGCGGGGACAGGGACGGGTTCTCTGAAGCTTTCTTT. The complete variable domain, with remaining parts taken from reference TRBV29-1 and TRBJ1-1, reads SAVISQKPSRDICQRGTSLTIQCQVDSQVTMMFWYRQQPGQSLTLIATANQGSEATYESGFVIDKFPISRPNLTFSTLTVSNMSPEDSSIYLCSGDRDGFSEAFFGQGTRLTVV.

The CDR3 nucleotides are TGTGCCAGCAGTTATCTGGCAGACACCGGGGAGCTGTTTTTT. It encodes CASSYLADTGELFF. The rearrangement links TRBV6-5 to TRBJ2-2; D remains unclear. The CDR3 consists of 14 residues. The V end was cut by 3 bases, the J end by 3 bases, with 8 bases between. The germline V gene encodes CDR1 MNHEY and CDR2 SVGAGI.

CDR3 region: CASSLFRDTEAFF. CDR3 DNA sequence: TGCGCCAGCAGCTTGTTCAGGGACACTGAAGCTTTCTTT. The chain carries TRBV5-1 and TRBJ1-1, with D tentatively TRBD1 (5 bases). The CDR3 has 13 residues. Germline lookup yields CDR1 SGHRS and CDR2 YFSETQ. The ends were cut back, 1 base at V and 3 bases at J, with 7 bases in the middle.

The CDR3 region has the DNA TGTGCCAGCAGTGAACCGCTAGCGGGGTCTGAGCAGTTCTTC. Protein product: CASSEPLAGSEQFF. The chain recombines TRBV25-1 with TRBJ2-1; 9 nucleotides match TRBD2. J lost 9 bases, V lost 2 bases, and 5 bases had no gene match. Germline V lookup: CDR1 MGHDK, CDR2 SYGVNS. The CDR3 has 14 residues.

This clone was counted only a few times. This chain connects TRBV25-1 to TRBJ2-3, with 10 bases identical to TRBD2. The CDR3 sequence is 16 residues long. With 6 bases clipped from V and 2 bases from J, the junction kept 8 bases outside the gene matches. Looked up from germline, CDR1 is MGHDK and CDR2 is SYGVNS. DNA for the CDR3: TGTGCCAGCAGCACTGGACTAGCGGTATCCACAGATACGCAGTATTTT. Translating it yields CASSTGLAVSTDTQYF. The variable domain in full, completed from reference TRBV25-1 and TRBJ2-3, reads EADIYQTPRYLVIGTGKKITLECSQTMGHDKMYWYQQDPGMELHLIHYSYGVNSTEKGDLSSESTVSRIRTEHFPLTLESARPSHTSQYLCASSTGLAVSTDTQYFGPGTRLTVL.

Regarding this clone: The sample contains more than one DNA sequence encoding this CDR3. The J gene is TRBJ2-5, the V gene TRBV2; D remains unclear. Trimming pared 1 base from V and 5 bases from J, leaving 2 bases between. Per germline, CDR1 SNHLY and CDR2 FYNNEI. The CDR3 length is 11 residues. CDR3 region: CASSEEETQYF. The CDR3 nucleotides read TGTGCCAGCAGTGAAGAGGAGACCCAGTACTTC. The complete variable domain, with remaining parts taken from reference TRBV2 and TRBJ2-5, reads EPEVTQTPSHQVTQMGQEVILRCVPISNHLYFYWYRQILGQKVEFLVSFYNNEISEKSEIFDDQFSVERPDGSNFTLKIRSTKLEDSAMYFCASSEEETQYFGPGTRLLVL.

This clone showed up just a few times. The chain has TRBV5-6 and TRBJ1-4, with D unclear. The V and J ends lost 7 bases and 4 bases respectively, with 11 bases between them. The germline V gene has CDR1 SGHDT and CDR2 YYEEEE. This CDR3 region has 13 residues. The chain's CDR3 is CASQEQFNEKLFF. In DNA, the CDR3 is TGTGCCAGCCAGGAACAGTTTAATGAAAAACTGTTTTTT.

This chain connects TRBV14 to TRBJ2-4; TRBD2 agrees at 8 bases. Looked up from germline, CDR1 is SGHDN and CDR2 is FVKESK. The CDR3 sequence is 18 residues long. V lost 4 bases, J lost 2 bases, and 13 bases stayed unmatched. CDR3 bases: TGTGCCAGCAGCCTCTCCGGGACTAGACCGGGTACCAAAAACATTCAGTACTTC. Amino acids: CASSLSGTRPGTKNIQYF.

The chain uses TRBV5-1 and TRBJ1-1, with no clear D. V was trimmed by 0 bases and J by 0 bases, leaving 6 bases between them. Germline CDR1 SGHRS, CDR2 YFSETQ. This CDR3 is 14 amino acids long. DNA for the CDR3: TGCGCCAGCAGCTTGGAACAGCTGAACACTGAAGCTTTCTTT. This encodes CASSLEQLNTEAFF.

The CDR3 protein is CASSAGTSGNEQFF. The CDR3 DNA is TGCGCCAGCAGCGCCGGGACTAGTGGGAATGAGCAGTTCTTC. The chain carries TRBV5-1 and TRBJ2-1, with TRBD2 identical over 8 bases. The CDR3 has 14 amino acids. The V gene's germline CDR1 is SGHRS and CDR2 YFSETQ. The trim removed 4 bases at V and 7 bases at J, leaving 7 bases unmatched.

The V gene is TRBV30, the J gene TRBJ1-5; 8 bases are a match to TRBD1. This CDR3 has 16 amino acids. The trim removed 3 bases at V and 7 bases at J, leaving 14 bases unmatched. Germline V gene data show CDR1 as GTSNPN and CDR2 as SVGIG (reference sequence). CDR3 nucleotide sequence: TGTGCCTGGAGCCCTATAGGACAGGGAAAAGAGCAGCCCCAGCATTTT. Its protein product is CAWSPIGQGKEQPQHF.

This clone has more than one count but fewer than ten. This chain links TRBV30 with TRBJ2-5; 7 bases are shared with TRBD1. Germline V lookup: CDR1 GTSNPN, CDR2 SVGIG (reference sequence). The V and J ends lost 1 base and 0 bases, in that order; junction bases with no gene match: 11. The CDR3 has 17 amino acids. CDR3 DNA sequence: TGTGCCTGGAGTGGAAAACCGGGACAGCAGTACCAAGAGACCCAGTACTTC. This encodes CAWSGKPGQQYQETQYF.

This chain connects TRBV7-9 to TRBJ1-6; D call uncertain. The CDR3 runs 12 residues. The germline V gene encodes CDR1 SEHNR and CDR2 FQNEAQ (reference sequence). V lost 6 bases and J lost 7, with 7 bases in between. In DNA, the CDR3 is TGTGCCAGCAGACTGCTCAATTCACCCCTCCACTTT. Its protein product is CASRLLNSPLHF.

The CDR3 protein is CASRGAGGWNSPLHF. The CDR3 DNA is TGTGCCAGCAGAGGAGCAGGGGGATGGAATTCACCCCTCCACTTT. The chain carries TRBV6-1 and TRBJ1-6, with 7 bases aligning to TRBD1. V lost 6 bases to trimming and J lost 7 bases; unmatched junction nucleotides: 9. The V gene's germline CDR1 is MNHNS and CDR2 SASEGT. The CDR3 has 15 amino acids.

Here the CDR3 reads CASSATGDTQYF. DNA for the CDR3: TGTGCCAGCAGCGCTACAGGAGATACGCAGTATTTT. The rearrangement joins TRBV9 to TRBJ2-3, with a weak D call TRBD1 (5 bases). The CDR3 contains 12 residues. V dropped 3 bases and J dropped 5 bases, with 7 bases sitting between them. Germline V CDR1 and CDR2: SGDLS, YYNGEE. The variable domain in full, with the rest retrieved from reference TRBV9 and TRBJ2-3, is DSGVTQTPKHLITATGQRVTLRCSPRSGDLSVYWYQQSLDQGLQFLIQYYNGEERAKGNILERFSAQQFPDLHSELNLSSLELGDSALYFCASSATGDTQYFGPGTRLTVL.

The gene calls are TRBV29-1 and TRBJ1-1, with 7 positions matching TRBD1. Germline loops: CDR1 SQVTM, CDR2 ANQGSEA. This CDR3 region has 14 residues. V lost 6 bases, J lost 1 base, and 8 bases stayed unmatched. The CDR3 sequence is CSVLSGTANTEAFF. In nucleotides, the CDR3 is TGCAGCGTATTATCCGGGACAGCGAACACTGAAGCTTTCTTT.